This T cell receptor (beta chain) appears in the sequencing data of a study of blood T cell repertoires in COVID-19. Overall study: The study drew acute and convalescent COVID-19 samples from the United States, Italy and Spain. Sample material is recorded as cDNA or gDNA derived from T cells, B-cell-depleted T cells, or PBMCs.

CDR3 size: 14 residues. Germline V gives CDR1 LNHNV, CDR2 YYDKDF (reference sequence). V was pared by 6 bases and J by 0 bases, with 11 bases between. Under the authors' procedure: Quantification of nucleated cells was approximated via reference gene primer amplification. Profiling relied on immunoSEQ multiplex PCR, and the TCRdb table lists in-frame clones only, not all of them. V and J calls and clone size follow that table, whereas D and trimming were derived from the DNA. The sample shows roughly 300,000 clones, 87% of them seen only once. This rearrangement joins TRBV15 to TRBJ1-2; the D is unclear. Sequencing used peripheral blood. This TCR came from a woman in her fifties or sixties who had recovered from COVID-19. The CDR3 here is CATRSIRTNYGYTF. In DNA form, the CDR3 reads TGTGCCACCAGGTCGATTAGAACTAACTATGGCTACACCTTC.